These 4 T cell receptor beta chains were all obtained from the same sample, sequenced in a study of CXCR3-negative and CXCR3-positive naive CD8 T cells. 5' RACE with UMI labels generated the TRB cDNA libraries. TCRdb reprocessed the 5' RACE reads and stores each CDR3 protein as one record, lacking DNA. The sample has about 24,000 distinct CDR3 sequences. The sequenced material came from naive CXCR3- CD8+ T cells from blood. Subset specified: CD45RO-CCR7+CD27+CD95- naive CD8+ T cells lacking CXCR3 (TNR3-). Every receptor here comes from a human donor in good health. Some clones in this sample may be carry-over from other donors' samples.

The chain employs TRBV30 and TRBJ1-1; TCRdb calls TRBD1, which cannot be checked without DNA. This CDR3 spans 14 amino acids. Germline CDR1 reads GTSNPN; CDR2 reads SVGIG (reference sequence). CDR3 region: CAWSVMGLNTEAFF. Full variable domain (missing parts from reference TRBV30 and TRBJ1-1): SQTIHQWPATLVQPVGSPLSLECTVEGTSNPNLYWYRQAAGRGLQLLFYSVGIGQISSEVPQNLSASRPQDRQFILSSKKLLLSDSGFYLCAWSVMGLNTEAFFGQGTRLTVV.

The chain carries TRBV10-3 and TRBJ1-5; the TCRdb D gene call, TRBD1, has no DNA to confirm it. Germline V gives CDR1 ENHRY, CDR2 SYGVKD. The CDR3 runs to 13 residues. The CDR3 protein is CATRDGSNQPQHF.

The chain employs TRBV29-1 and TRBJ2-1; TCRdb's D call of TRBD1 is untestable without DNA. This CDR3 contains 15 residues. Germline CDR1 SQVTM, CDR2 ANQGSEA. The CDR3: CSANNDRGPYNEQFF.

The genes are TRBV6-2 or TRBV6-3 and TRBJ2-7. Germline V gives CDR1 MNHEY, CDR2 SVGEGT. This CDR3 has 13 residues. The CDR3 protein is CASSYDDNYEQYF.